This entry describes one TCR beta chain. The antigen it recognizes is unknown. There are no base qualities to consult, and no much larger clone falls within one base. Using the deep immunoSEQ assay, TCR CDR3 regions were amplified from genomic DNA by multiplex PCR. Extracted genomic DNA from each cell subset was distributed evenly across all wells of several immunoSEQ 96-well plates, and each plate was treated as a replicate. For sorted subsets, each replicate PCR was loaded with 200 ng genomic DNA, equivalent to 30,000 or so T cell genomes. The purified libraries were quantified using a Qubit 3.0 fluorometer, sized with a Bioanalyzer 2100, and then quantified again using the KAPA Library Quantification kit. Each immunoSEQ 96-well plate was sequenced on its own single-read 150-cycle Illumina NextSeq 550 flow cell. In the paper's pipeline: Because the immunoSEQ output included only junctional sequences and no quality scores, the filtering could not be the same as the filtering used for full-length reads. To assign V/J genes and CDR3, sequences were annotated using PyIR, a Python wrapper for IgBLAST v1.9, with IMGT germline references. Reads were removed for weak V/J assignments (E-value above 1e-6), missing CDR3, stop codons, out-of-frame junctions, or ambiguous translated residues. V3J clonotypes were defined as sequences sharing an identical inferred V gene, J gene, and CDR3 amino acid sequence. To compute the percentage overlap between repertoires, the number of shared unique clonotypes was divided by the size of the smaller repertoire. Repertoire richness was assessed with RTK rarefaction, the Chao1 estimator, and Recon v2.1 estimates of unobserved clonotypes. For all TCRbeta clonotypes obtained by the gDNA method from several donors, generation probabilities were computed with OLGA. This immuneACCESS table, as held by TCRdb, lists in-frame sequences with V and J called but not all clones. Of the missing ones, under half trace to an unresolved V gene in checked studies; the others have no known cause. D and trimming come from the DNA, and the V and J calls and clone size come from that table. The sample has some 1,900,000 clones on record, about 95% of them singletons. Less than 1.5% of the sample comes from the top ten.

CD8 naive samples consisted of CD45RO-negative cells that were positively selected for CCR7, yielding a CD45RA+CCR7+ population without TemRA cells. Donors were healthy HIV-negative adults with no recently reported acute infections or vaccinations. Only Caucasian adults living in Nashville, Tennessee, USA were represented among the donors. Blood was collected by leukapheresis, and PBMCs were isolated by Ficoll-Histopaque density gradient centrifugation and then cryopreserved in liquid nitrogen vapor phase. Purity and quantity of every magnetically sorted T cell population were checked by analytical flow cytometry. Genomic DNA was isolated from every sorted fraction and measured by UV absorbance on a Nanodrop 2000c. The source of the sample is a study of shared clonotypes between healthy human individuals (dated by TCRdb to the early 2020s). Regarding the complete study: The cohort comprised a couple of women and a few men aged 18 to 49 years. For each donor, three plates each were used for CD4 naive and CD4 memory, two plates were used for CD8 naive, and one plate was used for CD8 memory. To increase sequencing depth and limit assay-specific biases, different laboratories used diverse techniques to prepare libraries and sequence TCR repertoires. Each donor's leukapheresis produced roughly between roughly 0.85 and 9.5 billion PBMCs. The study deeply sequenced blood TCR repertoires of 5 or 6 healthy adults to estimate repertoire size and the extent of clonotype sharing between individuals.

What the authors observed across the whole study: Even with the large sequencing depth, rarefaction of the sorted-subset datasets indicated that sequencing was incomplete. Sharing across four donors was observed for roughly 5.4% of naive CD4, about 4% of naive CD8, over 2% of memory CD4, and roughly 0.43% of memory CD8 clonotypes. Only blood was sampled, and tissue TCR repertoires likely differ from those in blood. Pairwise subsampling led to the expectation that sequencing depth would affect the degree of clonotype sharing among donors. Higher generation probabilities were observed for clonotypes shared by all four sorted-subset donors than for non-shared clonotypes. The genetic and exposure-history diversity represented was limited by the small number of donors. Estimated clonotype richness was generally larger for naive than for memory subsets.

Sequencing was performed on naive CD8+ T cells sorted from blood. The intended sense of this specimen's cell subset or site label: CD45RA+CCR7+. This clonotype originated in a young man in good health.

Read as DNA, the sequence is TGTGCCAGCAGTTACTCGATCGACCAAGGGAACACTGAAGCTTTCTTT. Translated, it gives CASSYSIDQGNTEAFF. The chain was built from TRBV6-6 and TRBJ1-1, with the D gene too uncertain to name. Sequences MNHNY (CDR1) and SVGAGI (CDR2) are obtained from the germline V gene (reference sequence). Measured from the cysteine to the phenylalanine, the CDR3 is 16 residues long. CDR3 DNA is the only sequence kept; it has 48 bases, read in frame from the first base. V gives up 0 bases and J gives up 1 base, and the segment between their germline ends measures 12 bases.